The next 3 T cell receptor beta chains were all read from a single sample in a study of regulatory T cells in long-lasting Graves disease. The time point here: newly diagnosed GD, antithyroid drugs for less than 3 months. PBMC RNA served as the TCR library source. Both iRepertoire HTBI primers and Arm-PCR of CDR3 regions were used to build the TCR beta libraries. Each CDR3 protein gets one entry after TCRdb re-called the multiplex PCR reads with MiXCR. The sample yields fewer than 500,000 distinct CDR3 sequences, about 16% seen once. This same sample was also part of a study on T cells in Graves' hyperthyroidism and ophthalmopathy.

Sequenced here: peripheral blood mononuclear cells (PBMCs), sampled at new diagnosis, from a patient treated with antithyroid drugs. The receptors shown here come from a man aged 40-49 years with Graves disease.

This clonotype showed up many times. This chain joins TRBV28 and TRBJ2-2; 13 bases align to TRBD2. The CDR3 runs to 17 residues. CDR1 MDHEN and CDR2 SYDVKM come from the germline V gene. V lost 6 bases, J lost 7 bases, and 11 bases stayed unmatched. This CDR3 is CASSYLGTSGIGGELFF. CDR3 nucleotide sequence: TGTGCCAGCAGCTACCTCGGGACTAGCGGGATAGGCGGGGAGCTGTTTTTT.

Only a few counts were recorded for this clonotype. CDR3 in DNA: TGTGCCAGCAGTGGTGGGACACACCAAGAGACCCAGTACTTC. Translated: CASSGGTHQETQYF. The chain has TRBV2 and TRBJ2-5; possibly TRBD1 for D (6 bases). Trimming pared 4 bases from V and 0 bases from J, leaving 9 bases between. The CDR3 covers 14 residues. In germline, CDR1 is SNHLY, CDR2 FYNNEI. Full variable domain (missing parts from reference TRBV2 and TRBJ2-5): EPEVTQTPSHQVTQMGQEVILRCVPISNHLYFYWYRQILGQKVEFLVSFYNNEISEKSEIFDDQFSVERPDGSNFTLKIRSTKLEDSAMYFCASSGGTHQETQYFGPGTRLLVL.

This clonotype was counted a few times. The chain combines TRBV20-1 with TRBJ2-1; TRBD1 is a possible D gene (6 bases). Per germline, CDR1 DFQATT and CDR2 SNEGSKA (reference sequence). There are 12 residues in the CDR3. The V end lost 6 bases, the J end lost 9 bases, and 15 bases lay between the germline ends. Here the CDR3 reads CSANRVSGEQFF. The CDR3 DNA sequence: TGCAGTGCCAACAGGGTTTCGGGTGAGCAGTTCTTC.